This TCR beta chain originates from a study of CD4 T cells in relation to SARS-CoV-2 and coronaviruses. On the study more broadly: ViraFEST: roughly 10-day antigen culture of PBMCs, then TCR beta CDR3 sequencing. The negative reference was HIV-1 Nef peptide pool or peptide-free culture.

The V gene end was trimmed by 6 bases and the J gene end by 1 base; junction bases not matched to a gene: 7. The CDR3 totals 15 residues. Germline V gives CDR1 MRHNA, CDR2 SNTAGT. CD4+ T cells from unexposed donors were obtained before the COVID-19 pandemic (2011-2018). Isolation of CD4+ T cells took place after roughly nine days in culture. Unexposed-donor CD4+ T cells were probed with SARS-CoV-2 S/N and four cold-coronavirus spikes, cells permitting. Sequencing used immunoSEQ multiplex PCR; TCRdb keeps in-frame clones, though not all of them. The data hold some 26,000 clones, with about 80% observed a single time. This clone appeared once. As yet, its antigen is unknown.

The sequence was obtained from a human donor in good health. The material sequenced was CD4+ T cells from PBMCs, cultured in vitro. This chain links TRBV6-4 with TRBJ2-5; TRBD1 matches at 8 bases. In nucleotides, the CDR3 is TGTGCCAGCAGCCCACAGGACAGGGTCCAAGAGACCCAGTACTTC. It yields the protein CASSPQDRVQETQYF.